This TCR beta chain was documented in a study of T cell changes during pregnancy in multiple sclerosis (dated by TCRdb to between 2018 and 2020). Study-level background: Changes in the T cell repertoire over the course of pregnancy were examined in this study in women with multiple sclerosis.

On this clone: The clone's antigen remains unknown. Within one base of it there is no much larger clone, and no base qualities were kept.

Receptors were amplified or captured by the immunoSEQ multiplex PCR assay. The immuneACCESS repertoire file appears here via TCRdb, limited to in-frame rearrangements. These files lack a portion of the clones; in checked studies, under half of the deficit traces to unresolved V genes, and the cause of the others is not known. Within this sample are 35,000 to 40,000 clones, with 92% of them counted one time only. The ten largest clones represent around 0.78% of the sample. The V end loses 3 bases and the J end loses 7 bases, and a stretch of 9 bases separates them. Including cysteine and phenylalanine, the CDR3 has 13 amino acids. Of the read, only the CDR3 DNA is kept; its 39 bases are in frame from base 1. CDR1 and CDR2 were assigned from the germline V gene as ENHRY and SYGVKD.

This sequence originates from a female donor with multiple sclerosis, enrolled in a pregnancy study. The sample was CD4+ T cells from peripheral blood mononuclear cells, taken in the third trimester of pregnancy. This receptor chain uses TRBV10-3 and TRBJ2-2, with the D gene not clear enough to name. This receptor carries the CDR3 CAISDRHGGELFF. The DNA sequence is given as TGTGCCATCAGTGATCGCCACGGCGGGGAGCTGTTTTTT.